The sequence of this T cell receptor (beta chain) was determined in a study of T-cell memory formation after mild COVID-19. This clonotype was seen a few times. The CDR3 is made up of 13 amino acids. Germline V gives CDR1 MNHEY, CDR2 SVGEGT. Trimming shortened V by 10 bases and J by 4 bases, and 14 bases separated the two germline ends. With constant-segment primers, 5'RACE yielded cDNA libraries of TCR alpha and TCR beta that carried sample barcodes and UMIs. TCRdb re-called the 5' RACE reads through MiXCR, storing one row per CDR3 protein. The top ten clones hold 20% to 25% of a sample with more than 350,000 distinct CDR3 sequences, approximately 16% of them seen once.

The receptor's source is a man between 18 and 29 years old who had mild COVID-19 (a few samples of this study predate the infection). Cell type and time point are not known. The V gene is TRBV6-2 or TRBV6-3, the J gene TRBJ2-4; D ambiguous. Sequenced: PBMCs or a T cell subset sorted from them (not recorded which). For the CDR3, the DNA is TGTGCCACCAGGACGGACCCAAAAAACATTCAGTACTTC. Amino acid sequence: CATRTDPKNIQYF.